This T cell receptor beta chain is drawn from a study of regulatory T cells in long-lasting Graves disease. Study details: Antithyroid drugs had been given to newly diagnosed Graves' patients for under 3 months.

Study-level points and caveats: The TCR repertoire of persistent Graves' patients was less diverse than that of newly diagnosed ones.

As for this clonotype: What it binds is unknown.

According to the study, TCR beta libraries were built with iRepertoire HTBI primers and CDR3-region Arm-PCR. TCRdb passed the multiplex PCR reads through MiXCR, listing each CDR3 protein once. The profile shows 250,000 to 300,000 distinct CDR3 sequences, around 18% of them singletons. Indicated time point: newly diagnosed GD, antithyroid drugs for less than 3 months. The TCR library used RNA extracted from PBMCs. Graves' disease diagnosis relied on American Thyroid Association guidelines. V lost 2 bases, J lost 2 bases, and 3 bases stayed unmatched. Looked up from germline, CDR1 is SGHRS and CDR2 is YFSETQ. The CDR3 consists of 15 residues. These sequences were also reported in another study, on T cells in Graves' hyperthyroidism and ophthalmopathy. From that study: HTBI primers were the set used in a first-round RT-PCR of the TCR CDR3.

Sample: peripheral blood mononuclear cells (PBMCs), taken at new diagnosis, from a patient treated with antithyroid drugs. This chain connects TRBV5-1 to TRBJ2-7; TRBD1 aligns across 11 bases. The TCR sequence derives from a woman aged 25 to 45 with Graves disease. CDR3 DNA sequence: TGCGCCAGCAGCTTACCGGGACAGGGGGCCTACGAGCAGTACTTC. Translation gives CASSLPGQGAYEQYF.